The next 20 T cell receptor beta chains were all read from a single sample in a study of blood T cell repertoires in COVID-19. Sequencing was performed with immunoSEQ multiplex PCR; in TCRdb, only in-frame clones are kept and a portion is missing. The repertoire holds about 84,000 clones, with roughly 80% as singletons. The sequencing sample was made of peripheral blood. The receptors here all came from a woman of 80 years or more with acute or convalescent COVID-19.

The CDR3 nucleotides are TGTGCCAGCTCACCAACGGAGACAGGAGGTGGCTACACCTTC. It is translated as CASSPTETGGGYTF. This chain links TRBV18 with TRBJ1-2, with D maybe TRBD1 (6 bases). The CDR3 is made up of 14 amino acids. CDR1 KGHSH and CDR2 LQKENI come from the germline V gene. The germline V and J ends were trimmed by 2 bases and 7 bases, with 14 bases remaining between them.

The genes are TRBV19 and TRBJ1-1; 9 nucleotides match TRBD1. J was trimmed by 0 bases and V by 7 bases; bases with no gene match: 6. Germline assignment: CDR1 LNHDA and CDR2 SQIVND (reference sequence). CDR3 length: 15 amino acids. The DNA for the CDR3 is TGTGCCAGTACCCGGGACAGGGCGTTGAACACTGAAGCTTTCTTT. Amino acids: CASTRDRALNTEAFF.

The chain uses TRBV5-1 and TRBJ2-2; TRBD2 agrees at 8 bases. The junction had 12 bases not matched to a gene; V was cut back by 3 bases and J by 5 bases. Looked up from germline, CDR1 is SGHRS and CDR2 is YFSETQ. The CDR3 sequence is 17 residues long. The CDR3 reads CASSSLRAGADTGELFF. The CDR3 nucleotides read TGCGCCAGCAGCTCCCTTCGAGCGGGGGCTGATACCGGGGAGCTGTTTTTT.

The chain couples TRBV7-9 to TRBJ1-5; TRBD1 might be the D (6 bases). Trimming cost V 2 bases and J 4 bases, with 6 bases left between them. Germline V gene data show CDR1 as SEHNR and CDR2 as FQNEAQ (reference sequence). The CDR3 is 13 residues long. Here the CDR3 DNA reads TGTGCCAGCAGCTTACAGGGGAATCAGCCCCAGCATTTT. Translation gives CASSLQGNQPQHF.

The chain links TRBV30 to TRBJ1-3, with 8 nucleotides matching TRBD1. The V segment lost 2 bases and the J segment 2 bases; nucleotides outside the gene matches: 11. Germline CDR1 and CDR2: GTSNPN and SVGIG (reference sequence). CDR3 length: 17 amino acids. The CDR3 protein is CAWSKGQGARTGNTIYF. The CDR3 DNA follows: TGTGCCTGGAGTAAAGGGCAGGGGGCAAGGACTGGAAACACCATATATTTT. The entire variable domain, with the rest obtained from reference TRBV30 and TRBJ1-3, is as follows: SQTIHQWPATLVQPVGSPLSLECTVEGTSNPNLYWYRQAAGRGLQLLFYSVGIGQISSEVPQNLSASRPQDRQFILSSKKLLLSDSGFYLCAWSKGQGARTGNTIYFGEGSWLTVV.

The genes are TRBV4-2 and TRBJ1-2; 7 bases are shared with TRBD1. The CDR3 runs to 16 residues. Germline V gene data show CDR1 as LGHNA and CDR2 as YNFKEQ. Trimming took 1 base from V and 8 from J; bases not matched to a gene: 13. The CDR3 bases are TGTGCCAGCAGCCAAGTTTCGACAGGGCGAGGGGGAGGCTACACCTTC. Amino acids: CASSQVSTGRGGGYTF.

The chain links TRBV11-2 to TRBJ1-4, with D possibly matching TRBD1 (5 bases). Germline V lookup: CDR1 SGHAT, CDR2 FQNNGV. V lost 5 bases and J 8 bases, leaving 18 bases between the germline ends. The length of the CDR3 is 15 residues. CDR3 coding DNA: TGTGCCAGCAGCCCATGGGAGGGGAGTTCAGAAAAACTGTTTTTT. Translating gives CASSPWEGSSEKLFF.

The chain joins TRBV6-5 to TRBJ1-2; D gene uncertain. Germline loops: CDR1 MNHEY, CDR2 SVGAGI. V gave up 8 bases and J gave up 0 bases, with 10 bases separating them. The CDR3 loop spans 13 amino acids. The CDR3 sequence: CASREETNYGYTF. CDR3 in DNA: TGTGCCAGCCGGGAGGAAACTAACTATGGCTACACCTTC.

The chain links TRBV5-1 to TRBJ2-3; D is undetermined. CDR1 and CDR2 from the germline V gene are SGHRS and YFSETQ. V was shortened by 3 bases and J by 0 bases, with 5 bases between the two germline ends. This CDR3 contains 13 residues. The CDR3 bases are TGCGCCAGCAGCTACAGTAGCACAGATACGCAGTATTTT. Amino acids: CASSYSSTDTQYF.

This sequence joins TRBV28 and TRBJ1-2, with D possibly being TRBD1 (6 bases). The germline V and J ends were trimmed by 6 bases and 8 bases, with 22 bases remaining between them. Germline loops: CDR1 MDHEN, CDR2 SYDVKM. The CDR3 has 15 residues. CDR3 DNA sequence: TGTGCCAGCAGCCTAAGCGGGGCGGGGGCGAGGGGCTACACCTTC. Amino acid sequence: CASSLSGAGARGYTF.

The chain has TRBV5-1 and TRBJ2-7; 9 bases are shared with TRBD1. The J segment lost 0 bases and the V segment lost 4 bases, leaving 2 bases of the junction unmatched. Per the germline V gene, CDR1 is SGHRS and CDR2 is YFSETQ. The CDR3 is made up of 14 amino acids. The CDR3 DNA reads TGCGCCAGCAGCCAGGGACAGGGCTCCTACGAGCAGTACTTC. Encoded protein: CASSQGQGSYEQYF.

The chain carries TRBV19 and TRBJ1-2; D uncertain. Trimming pared 3 bases from V and 5 bases from J, leaving 13 bases between. The CDR3 runs 14 residues. Germline V gene sequence: CDR1 LNHDA, CDR2 SQIVND (reference sequence). The CDR3 region has the DNA TGTGCCAGTAGTATTGTGCAGGCGGGGTATGGCTACACCTTC. This sequence encodes CASSIVQAGYGYTF.

V is TRBV19 and J is TRBJ1-2; the match to TRBD1 covers 7 bases. The germline V gene encodes CDR1 LNHDA and CDR2 SQIVND (reference sequence). The J segment lost 7 bases and the V segment lost 3 bases, leaving 5 bases of the junction unmatched. The CDR3 runs to 13 residues. In DNA form, the CDR3 reads TGTGCCAGTAGTATGAAGGGGGCGAGTGGCTACACCTTC. It is translated as CASSMKGASGYTF. The full variable domain, its missing parts supplied by reference TRBV19 and TRBJ1-2, is DGGITQSPKYLFRKEGQNVTLSCEQNLNHDAMYWYRQDPGQGLRLIYYSQIVNDFQKGDIAEGYSVSREKKESFPLTVTSAQKNPTAFYLCASSMKGASGYTFGSGTRLTVV.

The V call is TRBV28, the J call TRBJ1-1, with D unclear. This CDR3 has 12 amino acids. V gave up 9 bases and J gave up 5 bases, with 13 bases separating them. CDR1 is MDHEN, CDR2 SYDVKM, per germline. CDR3 bases: TGTGCCAGTTGGATTAAGAGGACTGAAGCTTTCTTT. It specifies CASWIKRTEAFF.

This clone was recorded once. The V and J genes are TRBV25-1 and TRBJ2-6; 7 nucleotides agree with TRBD1. The V gene end was trimmed by 0 bases and the J gene end by 1 base; junction bases not matched to a gene: 0. The CDR3 spans 16 residues. Germline V CDR1 and CDR2: MGHDK, SYGVNS. The CDR3 coding sequence is TGTGCCAGCAGTGAATACAGGGGGTCTGGGGCCAACGTCCTGACTTTC. Translated: CASSEYRGSGANVLTF.

This clone was counted between two and nine times. The CDR3 loop is CASSLVGGTETQYF. The DNA for the CDR3 is TGTGCCAGCAGCTTGGTGGGGGGGACGGAGACCCAGTACTTC. The chain links TRBV5-4 to TRBJ2-5; TRBD2 aligns across 7 bases. CDR3 length: 14 residues. The V gene's germline CDR1 is SGHNT and CDR2 YYREEE (reference sequence). V lost 0 bases to trimming and J lost 5 bases; unmatched junction nucleotides: 4.

This sequence joins TRBV7-2 and TRBJ1-1; the D is unclear. The CDR3 is 12 residues long. Germline V gene lookup returns CDR1 SGHTA and CDR2 FQGNSA. Trimming shortened V by 5 bases and J by 3 bases, and 7 bases separated the two germline ends. CDR3 in amino acids: CASSGSYTEAFF. As DNA, the CDR3 is TGTGCCAGCAGCGGTAGCTACACTGAAGCTTTCTTT.

The chain recombines TRBV14 with TRBJ1-6; D may be TRBD1 (6 bases). Germline V gene lookup returns CDR1 SGHDN and CDR2 FVKESK. V lost 3 bases and J 7 bases, leaving 7 bases between the germline ends. The CDR3 sequence is 13 residues long. Here the CDR3 reads CASSHGQNSPLHF. The CDR3 coding sequence is TGTGCCAGCAGCCACGGACAGAATTCACCCCTCCACTTT.

V and J are TRBV28 and TRBJ1-5; 9 bases are shared with TRBD1. The CDR3 sequence is 15 residues long. The junction had 11 bases not matched to a gene; V was cut back by 8 bases and J by 6 bases. Per the germline V gene, CDR1 is MDHEN and CDR2 is SYDVKM. The CDR3 is CASRSANRGPQPQHF. CDR3 sequence (DNA): TGTGCCAGCCGATCGGCTAACAGGGGGCCTCAGCCCCAGCATTTT.

The chain employs TRBV24-1 and TRBJ2-5; tentatively, D is TRBD2 (5 bases). The CDR3 consists of 15 residues. Germline V gene sequence: CDR1 KGHDR, CDR2 SFDVKD. The V end was cut by 2 bases, the J end by 5 bases, with 14 bases between. CDR3 bases: TGTGCCACCAGTGATTCTGGACGGAGAGGGGAGACCCAGTACTTC. Its protein product is CATSDSGRRGETQYF.